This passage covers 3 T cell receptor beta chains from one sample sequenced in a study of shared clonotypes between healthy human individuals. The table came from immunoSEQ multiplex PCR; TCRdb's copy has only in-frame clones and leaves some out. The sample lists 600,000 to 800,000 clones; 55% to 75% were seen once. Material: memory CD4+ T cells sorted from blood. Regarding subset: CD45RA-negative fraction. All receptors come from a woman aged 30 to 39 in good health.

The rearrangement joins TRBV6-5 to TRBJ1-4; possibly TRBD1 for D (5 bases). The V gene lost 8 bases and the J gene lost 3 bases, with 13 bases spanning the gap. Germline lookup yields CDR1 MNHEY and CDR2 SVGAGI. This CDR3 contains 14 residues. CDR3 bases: TGTGCCAGCGGGGCCATAAGGGCTAATGAAAAACTGTTTTTT. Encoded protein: CASGAIRANEKLFF.

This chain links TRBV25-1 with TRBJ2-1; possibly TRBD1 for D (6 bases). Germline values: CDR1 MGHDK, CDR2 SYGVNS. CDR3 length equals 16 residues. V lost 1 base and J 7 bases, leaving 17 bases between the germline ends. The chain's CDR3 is CASSESTGTRGNEQFF. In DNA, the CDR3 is TGTGCCAGCAGTGAATCTACGGGCACAAGGGGGAATGAGCAGTTCTTC.

The CDR3 sequence: CASSRDVYEQYF. CDR3 in DNA: TGTGCCAGCAGTCGCGACGTGTACGAGCAGTACTTC. The rearrangement joins TRBV2 to TRBJ2-7; D not certain. CDR3 length: 12 amino acids. The ends were cut back, 5 bases at V and 4 bases at J, with 9 bases in the middle. The germline CDR1 and CDR2 sequences are SNHLY and FYNNEI. Complete variable domain (other parts from reference TRBV2 and TRBJ2-7): EPEVTQTPSHQVTQMGQEVILRCVPISNHLYFYWYRQILGQKVEFLVSFYNNEISEKSEIFDDQFSVERPDGSNFTLKIRSTKLEDSAMYFCASSRDVYEQYFGPGTRLTVT.